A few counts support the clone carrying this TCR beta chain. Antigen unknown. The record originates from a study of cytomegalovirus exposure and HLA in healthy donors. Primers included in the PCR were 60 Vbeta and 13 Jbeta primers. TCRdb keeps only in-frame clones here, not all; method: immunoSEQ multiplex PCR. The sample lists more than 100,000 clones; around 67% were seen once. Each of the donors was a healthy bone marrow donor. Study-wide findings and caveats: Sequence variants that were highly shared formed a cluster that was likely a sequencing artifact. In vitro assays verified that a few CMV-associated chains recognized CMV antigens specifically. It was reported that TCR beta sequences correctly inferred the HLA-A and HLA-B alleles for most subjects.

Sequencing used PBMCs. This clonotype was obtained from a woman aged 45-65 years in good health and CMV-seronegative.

The CDR3 sequence: CASSQPRQGIAKNIQYF. The CDR3 DNA follows: TGCGCCAGCAGCCAACCCAGACAGGGAATAGCCAAAAACATTCAGTACTTC. The chain has TRBV4-1 and TRBJ2-4; 7 bases fit TRBD1. Germline V gene sequence: CDR1 MGHRA, CDR2 YSYEKL. The CDR3 totals 17 residues. With V trimmed by 2 bases and J by 0 bases, 7 bases remained unmatched.